The rows below give T cell receptor beta chains drawn from one sample of a study of blood T cells in healthy people across ages. TCRdb called the 5' RACE reads again in MiXCR, with one record for every CDR3 protein. The data show around 780,000 distinct CDR3 sequences, roughly 56% seen once. Sequenced: blood. These receptors were collected from a man aged 40-50 years in good health. The CDR3 runs from the conserved cysteine through the conserved F or W. The D gene is left open where the match is weak. Rows may omit the clone size; those that give it use once, few, many or a size class.

TRBD1 . TRBJ2-7 TRBV12-3/TRBV12-4 CASGRDRSRGEQYF TGTGCCAGCGGGCGGGACAGGTCTAGAGGGGAGCAGTACTTC
TRBD1 once TRBJ1-2 TRBV6-5 CASRPGQGFYGYTF TGTGCCAGCAGGCCGGGACAGGGGTTCTATGGCTACACCTTC
TRBD1 . TRBJ1-2 TRBV5-1 CASSLGQGGDGYTF TGCGCCAGCAGCTTGGGACAGGGTGGCGATGGCTACACCTTC
. . TRBJ2-7 TRBV27 CASSFESGTYEQYF TGTGCCAGCAGTTTTGAGTCAGGGACCTACGAGCAGTACTTC
. . TRBJ1-1 TRBV11-2 CASSPLPGVAEAFF TGTGCCAGCAGCCCCCTACCAGGGGTGGCTGAAGCTTTCTTT
. . TRBJ1-1 TRBV11-2 CASSLVVGVATEAFF TGTGCCAGCAGCTTAGTGGTAGGGGTGGCCACTGAAGCTTTCTTT
. . TRBJ1-5 TRBV4-1 CASSQVIDQPQHF TGCGCCAGCAGCCAAGTTATAGATCAGCCCCAGCATTTT
. many TRBJ2-5 TRBV10-2 CASSETEQATQYF TGCGCCAGCAGTGAGACAGAACAGGCGACCCAGTACTTC
. . TRBJ1-1 TRBV6-6 CASSYSWSTEAFF TGTGCCAGCAGTTACTCTTGGAGCACTGAAGCTTTCTTT
TRBD2 few TRBJ2-5 TRBV29-1 CSVPGLAGETQYF TGCAGCGTACCGGGACTAGCGGGGGAGACCCAGTACTTC
. . TRBJ2-3 TRBV20-1 CSARGGRVGTDTQYF TGCAGTGCTAGAGGCGGCAGGGTAGGCACAGATACGCAGTATTTT
TRBD1 . TRBJ2-1 TRBV5-1 CASSSEGAGEQFF TGCGCCAGCAGCTCAGAGGGGGCCGGTGAGCAGTTCTTC
. . TRBJ2-1 TRBV24-1 CATSDRRGTYNEQFF TGTGCCACCAGTGATCGAAGAGGCACATACAATGAGCAGTTCTTC
. . TRBJ1-5 TRBV27 CASSHGGENQPQHF TGTGCCAGCAGTCATGGGGGGGAAAATCAGCCCCAGCATTTT
. . TRBJ1-1 TRBV13 CASSLGRIHGTSRMNTEAFF TGTGCCAGCAGCTTAGGAAGAATCCATGGGACCTCACGCATGAACACTGAAGCTTTCTTT
TRBD2 . TRBJ2-5 TRBV2 CAARPGLAGSHQYF TGTGCCGCCAGACCGGGACTAGCGGGAAGTCACCAGTACTTC
TRBD1 . TRBJ1-2 TRBV24-1 CATSDSGTALYGYTF TGTGCCACCAGTGATTCCGGGACAGCACTCTATGGCTACACCTTC
. . TRBJ1-2 TRBV9 CASGANPNYGYTF TGTGCCAGCGGAGCGAATCCTAACTATGGCTACACCTTC
TRBD2 . TRBJ2-5 TRBV9 CASSVQAGGPETQYF TGTGCCAGCAGCGTACAAGCGGGGGGGCCCGAGACCCAGTACTTC
TRBD2 few TRBJ2-2 TRBV6-2/TRBV6-3 CASSSLAANTGELFF TGTGCCAGCAGTTCCCTAGCGGCGAACACCGGGGAGCTGTTTTTT
. . TRBJ2-4 TRBV7-9 CASSLAAGRGNIQYF TGTGCCAGCAGCTTAGCTGCCGGTCGGGGAAACATTCAGTACTTC
. . TRBJ2-5 TRBV12-3/TRBV12-4 CASMDGLTETQYF TGTGCCAGCATGGATGGACTAACGGAGACCCAGTACTTC
TRBD2 . TRBJ2-7 TRBV7-2 CASSNRLAGGHEQYF TGTGCCAGCAGCAACCGACTAGCGGGAGGTCACGAGCAGTACTTC
. . TRBJ2-6 TRBV14 CASSQIITGWGANVLTF TGTGCCAGCAGCCAAATAATTACAGGGTGGGGGGCCAACGTCCTGACTTTC
. . TRBJ2-1 TRBV20-1 CSARDLGYNEQFF TGCAGTGCTAGAGATCTAGGCTACAATGAGCAGTTCTTC
. . TRBJ1-2 TRBV6-1 CASSDGGPGQISISNYGYTF TGTGCCAGCAGTGACGGAGGCCCGGGACAAATATCCATTTCTAACTATGGCTACACCTTC
. . TRBJ2-3 TRBV20-1 CSAGLGPDRTDTQYF TGCAGTGCTGGCCTTGGACCAGATAGAACAGATACGCAGTATTTT
TRBD2 . TRBJ2-1 TRBV12-3/TRBV12-4 CASSFGGGVNEQFF TGTGCCAGCAGTTTTGGCGGGGGGGTCAATGAGCAGTTCTTC
. . TRBJ2-7 TRBV29-1 CSVSGTNTYEQYF TGCAGCGTCTCGGGGACCAACACCTACGAGCAGTACTTC
. . TRBJ2-3 TRBV20-1 CSAQGGYF TGCAGTGCCCAGGGGGGGTATTTT
. . TRBJ1-4 TRBV5-1 CASSLRAASTNEKLFF TGCGCCAGCAGCTTGAGGGCAGCTTCTACTAATGAAAAACTGTTTTTT
TRBD1 . TRBJ2-7 TRBV28 CTSTPRTGLLEQYF TGTACCAGCACCCCACGGACAGGGCTTCTCGAGCAGTACTTC
TRBD2 few TRBJ2-5 TRBV12-3/TRBV12-4 CASTRGDYETQYF TGTGCCAGCACCCGGGGGGACTACGAGACCCAGTACTTC
. . TRBJ2-7 TRBV7-2 CASSRLGESYEQYF TGTGCCAGCAGCCGCTTGGGGGAGTCCTACGAGCAGTACTTC
TRBD1 few TRBJ2-7 TRBV5-1 CASSLVGQGNEQYF TGCGCCAGCAGCTTGGTGGGACAGGGCAACGAGCAGTACTTC
TRBD2 . TRBJ2-7 TRBV5-1 CASRQGLAGLSISYEQYF TGCGCCAGCAGACAAGGACTAGCTGGATTGTCTATCTCCTACGAGCAGTACTTC
. . TRBJ2-7 TRBV20-1 CSARDTGTVSYEQYF TGCAGTGCTAGAGATACCGGGACCGTCTCCTACGAGCAGTACTTC
. . TRBJ1-2 TRBV20-1 CSAATGRGSVGYTF TGCAGTGCTGCTACGGGGAGGGGAAGTGTTGGCTACACCTTC
. . TRBJ1-4 TRBV27 CASSLEPENEKLFF TGTGCCAGCAGTTTGGAGCCAGAGAATGAAAAACTGTTTTTT
. few TRBJ2-1 TRBV7-2 CASSFIRDWYNEQFF TGTGCCAGCAGCTTCATACGGGACTGGTACAATGAGCAGTTCTTC
. . TRBJ2-4 TRBV2 CASEGQRVAKNIQYF TGTGCCAGCGAAGGCCAACGAGTAGCCAAAAACATTCAGTACTTC
. few TRBJ1-2 TRBV5-1 CASSLASVYGGYTF TGCGCCAGCAGCTTGGCCTCGGTGTACGGTGGCTACACCTTC
. . TRBJ2-3 TRBV18 CASSPQVSGQGTTQYF TGTGCCAGCTCACCACAAGTATCTGGGCAGGGGACGACGCAGTATTTT
. . TRBJ2-5 TRBV20-1 CSAFPRGVAVSYNEQYF TGCAGTGCTTTCCCCAGAGGGGTAGCGGTATCTTACAATGAGCAGTACTTC
. few TRBJ2-5 TRBV24-1 CATSDFSGIQETQYF TGTGCCACCAGTGATTTTAGCGGCATCCAAGAGACCCAGTACTTC
. . TRBJ2-7 TRBV20-1 CSAPGHPYEQYF TGCAGTGCGCCGGGACACCCCTACGAGCAGTACTTC
. once TRBJ2-5 TRBV7-3 CASSSLATPETTETQYF TGTGCCAGCAGCTCCCTTGCGACACCGGAAACCACAGAGACCCAGTACTTC
TRBD1 once TRBJ1-2 TRBV7-2 CASSREGDRCPYGYTF TGTGCCAGCAGCAGGGAAGGGGACAGGTGCCCCTATGGCTACACCTTC
TRBD2 few TRBJ2-7 TRBV10-2 CASSESGRTYEQYF TGCGCCAGCAGTGAGAGCGGGAGGACCTACGAGCAGTACTTC
. . TRBJ2-5 TRBV11-2 CASSFRLVRGPQETQYF TGTGCCAGCAGCTTTCGCTTGGTTCGGGGTCCGCAAGAGACCCAGTACTTC
. few TRBJ1-1 TRBV4-2 CASSQQRNSEAFF TGTGCCAGCAGCCAACAGAGGAATTCGGAAGCTTTCTTT
TRBD1 . TRBJ2-3 TRBV7-2 CASSFIFRGQADTQYF TGTGCCAGCAGCTTTATTTTCAGGGGGCAGGCAGATACGCAGTATTTT
. . TRBJ2-7 TRBV7-9 CASSSGDTIIYEQYF TGTGCCAGCAGCTCCGGGGACACGATTATCTACGAGCAGTACTTC
. few TRBJ1-5 TRBV6-1 CASSDPRLPQHF TGTGCCAGCAGTGACCCGCGTTTGCCCCAGCATTTT
TRBD2 few TRBJ2-1 TRBV13 CASSYGTSFNEQFF TGTGCCAGCAGCTACGGGACTAGTTTTAATGAGCAGTTCTTC
TRBD1 . TRBJ1-1 TRBV4-2 CASSQGQRNTEAFF TGTGCCAGCAGCCAGGGACAGAGGAACACTGAAGCTTTCTTT
. . TRBJ1-1 TRBV2 CASSPRPTEDGTEAFF TGTGCCAGCAGTCCGCGGCCCACAGAGGACGGCACTGAAGCTTTCTTT
TRBD2 . TRBJ2-1 TRBV29-1 CSVRRLAGGTNEQFF TGCAGCGTCCGCCGACTAGCGGGGGGGACCAATGAGCAGTTCTTC
TRBD2 . TRBJ2-7 TRBV4-1 CASSGLAEEYEQYF TGCGCCAGCAGTGGACTAGCGGAGGAGTACGAGCAGTACTTC
TRBD2 . TRBJ2-1 TRBV20-1 CSARDDGGAQNEQFF TGCAGTGCTAGAGATGACGGGGGGGCGCAGAATGAGCAGTTCTTC